The rows below give T cell receptor beta chains drawn from one sample of a study of identical twins. TCRdb re-called the 5' RACE reads through MiXCR, storing one row per CDR3 protein. The table has about 520,000 distinct CDR3 sequences, 20% to 25% seen once. This sample also appeared in a second study, on T cells expressing NK-cell markers.

The sequencing sample was made of CD4+ T cells sorted from blood. These receptors were collected from a woman aged 18-29 years in good health. Each CDR3 is given with its conserved first and last residue. A D gene is named only where the DNA matches it firmly. Rows give clone size only sometimes, using once, few, many, or a class for an expanded clone.

J	D	V	size	CDR3	DNA
TRBJ2-3	-	TRBV6-5	few	CASSLPRAADTQYF	TGTGCCAGCAGTTTACCGAGGGCGGCAGATACGCAGTATTTT
TRBJ1-2	-	TRBV29-1	few	CSDSRSRGYTF	TGCAGCGACTCGAGAAGCCGTGGCTACACCTTC
TRBJ2-5	TRBD2	TRBV4-2	few	CASSQYSGGPGETQYF	TGTGCCAGCAGCCAGTACAGCGGGGGTCCGGGAGAGACCCAGTACTTC
TRBJ2-3	TRBD2	TRBV9	few	CASSGTAGSTDTQYF	TGTGCCAGCAGCGGCACAGCGGGAAGCACAGATACGCAGTATTTT
TRBJ1-5	-	TRBV6-1	-	CASTPFLGQPQHF	TGTGCCAGCACCCCCTTTTTGGGGCAGCCCCAGCATTTT
TRBJ2-3	TRBD2	TRBV20-1	-	CSASGTPGQYF	TGCAGTGCCAGCGGGACTCCAGGGCAGTATTTT
TRBJ2-1	TRBD2	TRBV6-2/TRBV6-3	few	CASSWTSGSGEQFF	TGTGCCAGCAGTTGGACTAGCGGGAGCGGGGAGCAGTTCTTC
TRBJ2-1	TRBD1	TRBV10-3	-	CAISGTGASYNEQFF	TGTGCCATCAGCGGAACAGGGGCCTCCTACAATGAGCAGTTCTTC
TRBJ1-3	-	TRBV12-3/TRBV12-4	few	CASRSREVDGNTIYF	TGTGCCAGCAGATCCAGGGAGGTCGACGGAAACACCATATATTTT
TRBJ1-5	-	TRBV5-5	-	CASSLAQMPGAFEGPQHF	TGTGCCAGCAGCTTGGCCCAGATGCCAGGGGCGTTCGAAGGGCCCCAGCATTTT
TRBJ1-1	TRBD1	TRBV18	-	CASSYRDRETTEAFF	TGTGCCAGCTCATACCGGGACAGGGAGACCACTGAAGCTTTCTTT
TRBJ1-3	-	TRBV2	few	CASRDGTGGNTIYF	TGTGCCAGCAGGGACGGGACGGGAGGAAACACCATATATTTT
TRBJ2-5	TRBD2	TRBV4-2	few	CASSTSGGQETQYF	TGTGCCAGCAGTACTAGCGGGGGGCAAGAGACCCAGTACTTC
TRBJ1-5	TRBD1	TRBV12-3/TRBV12-4	many	CASSLGGQGDQPQHF	TGTGCCAGCAGTTTGGGGGGACAGGGTGATCAGCCCCAGCATTTT
TRBJ1-2	-	TRBV11-2	few	CASSFSIGGYTF	TGTGCCAGCAGCTTTTCAATAGGTGGCTACACCTTC
TRBJ1-5	TRBD1	TRBV19	-	CASSMGGTGSRSPQHF	TGTGCCAGTAGTATGGGGGGGACAGGGTCAAGATCGCCCCAGCATTTT
TRBJ2-5	TRBD2	TRBV2	-	CASSLAGGNQETQYF	TGTGCCAGCAGTCTAGCGGGGGGGAACCAAGAGACCCAGTACTTC
TRBJ2-1	TRBD2	TRBV5-1	few	CASSFRTSGGAYNEQFF	TGCGCCAGCAGCTTCCGGACTAGCGGGGGGGCCTACAATGAGCAGTTCTTC
TRBJ2-1	TRBD1	TRBV5-1	few	CASSFGRGRKGASYNEQFF	TGCGCCAGCAGCTTTGGTCGGGGACGCAAGGGGGCCTCCTACAATGAGCAGTTCTTC
TRBJ2-1	TRBD2	TRBV6-1	-	CASSATAGGPAHEQFF	TGTGCCAGCAGTGCTACAGCGGGGGGGCCTGCCCATGAGCAGTTCTTC
TRBJ2-3	TRBD2	TRBV20-1	-	CSARPGLAATDTQYF	TGCAGTGCTAGGCCGGGACTAGCGGCCACAGATACGCAGTATTTT
TRBJ2-1	-	TRBV5-5	-	CASNRRQANHYNEQFF	TGTGCCAGCAATCGAAGGCAGGCCAACCACTACAATGAGCAGTTCTTC
TRBJ2-3	-	TRBV29-1	few	CSVRGEALDTQYF	TGCAGCGTGCGCGGAGAGGCTTTGGATACGCAGTATTTT
TRBJ2-3	-	TRBV9	few	CASGGAGVANTQYF	TGTGCCAGCGGGGGGGCCGGTGTCGCAAATACGCAGTATTTT
TRBJ2-7	TRBD1	TRBV5-6	-	CASSFIGWTGPLYEQYF	TGTGCCAGCAGCTTCATTGGGTGGACAGGACCGTTGTACGAGCAGTACTTC
TRBJ1-2	-	TRBV5-1	-	CASSLLGWGDGYTF	TGCGCCAGCAGCTTGCTCGGTTGGGGGGATGGCTACACCTTC
TRBJ1-1	-	TRBV6-8	few	CATVENTEAFF	TGTGCCACGGTCGAAAACACTGAAGCTTTCTTT
TRBJ2-1	TRBD1	TRBV20-1	-	CSARRQGAYNEQFF	TGCAGTGCCAGACGACAGGGGGCCTACAATGAGCAGTTCTTC
TRBJ2-5	-	TRBV11-2	-	CASSLTSVIQETQYF	TGTGCCAGCAGCTTAACTAGTGTAATCCAAGAGACCCAGTACTTC
TRBJ2-2	-	TRBV7-3	-	CASSLNNREVTGELFF	TGTGCCAGCAGCTTAAACAACAGGGAGGTCACCGGGGAGCTGTTTTTT
TRBJ1-6	-	TRBV20-1	few	CSASGAVGGSPLHF	TGCAGTGCTAGTGGTGCTGTGGGCGGTTCACCCCTCCACTTT
TRBJ2-1	-	TRBV7-7	-	CASSLGVATYNEQFF	TGTGCCAGCAGCTTAGGAGTAGCTACCTACAATGAGCAGTTCTTC
TRBJ2-7	-	TRBV12-3/TRBV12-4	few	CASRLSSYEQYF	TGTGCCAGCAGGCTCAGCTCCTACGAGCAGTACTTC
TRBJ1-5	-	TRBV3-1	-	CASSYRADQPQHF	TGTGCCAGCAGCTACAGGGCTGATCAGCCCCAGCATTTT
TRBJ2-7	-	TRBV20-1	many	CSAPLSYEQYF	TGCAGTGCTCCACTTTCCTACGAGCAGTACTTC
TRBJ1-1	-	TRBV18	-	CASSPPALGYTEAFF	TGTGCCAGCTCACCGCCCGCCTTGGGGTATACTGAAGCTTTCTTT
TRBJ1-2	TRBD1	TRBV5-1	-	CASSTQQGDGYTF	TGCGCCAGCAGCACCCAACAGGGGGACGGCTACACCTTC
TRBJ1-5	-	TRBV10-3	few	CAISESWGEDQPQHF	TGTGCCATCAGTGAGTCGTGGGGGGAGGATCAGCCCCAGCATTTT
TRBJ2-7	-	TRBV12-3/TRBV12-4	many	CASSSREYYEQYF	TGTGCCAGCAGTTCAAGGGAGTACTACGAGCAGTACTTC
TRBJ2-5	-	TRBV10-3	-	CAIKGFEETQYF	TGTGCCATCAAGGGGTTTGAGGAGACCCAGTACTTC
TRBJ2-5	TRBD2	TRBV29-1	few	CSVIKGTSGSRGAQYF	TGCAGCGTTATCAAAGGGACTAGCGGGTCCCGGGGGGCCCAGTACTTC
TRBJ2-1	TRBD2	TRBV27	few	CASQGLARSSYNEQFF	TGTGCCAGCCAAGGACTAGCGAGAAGCTCCTACAATGAGCAGTTCTTC
TRBJ2-7	-	TRBV6-2/TRBV6-3	few	CASSYDGSYEQYF	TGTGCCAGCAGTTACGACGGCTCCTACGAGCAGTACTTC
TRBJ1-1	-	TRBV12-3/TRBV12-4	few	CASSPADGYTEAFF	TGTGCCAGCAGTCCCGCGGACGGTTACACTGAAGCTTTCTTT
TRBJ1-2	-	TRBV20-1	-	CSASANYGYTF	TGCAGTGCGTCCGCTAACTATGGCTACACCTTC
TRBJ1-2	TRBD1	TRBV12-3/TRBV12-4	-	CASSHQGGNYGYTF	TGTGCCAGCAGTCACCAGGGGGGTAACTATGGCTACACCTTC
TRBJ2-7	TRBD1	TRBV2	-	CASIYQGDRIQYF	TGTGCCAGCATCTATCAAGGGGACAGGATACAGTACTTC
TRBJ1-1	-	TRBV11-1	few	CASSHNAPEAFF	TGTGCCAGCAGCCATAATGCCCCTGAAGCTTTCTTT
TRBJ2-1	-	TRBV7-8	-	CASSFWAGRNEQFF	TGTGCCAGCAGCTTCTGGGCCGGCAGGAATGAGCAGTTCTTC
TRBJ2-5	-	TRBV5-1	few	CASSQTGKGETQYF	TGCGCCAGCAGCCAGACAGGTAAAGGAGAGACCCAGTACTTC
TRBJ2-3	-	TRBV19	-	CASTGRSDTQYF	TGTGCCAGTACGGGGCGGTCAGATACGCAGTATTTT
TRBJ1-4	-	TRBV20-1	few	CSARDRQTATNEKLFF	TGCAGTGCTAGAGATCGGCAGACTGCAACTAATGAAAAACTGTTTTTT
TRBJ2-3	-	TRBV5-1	few	CASSFGRLTDTQYF	TGCGCCAGCAGCTTCGGCAGACTCACAGATACGCAGTATTTT
TRBJ2-2	TRBD2	TRBV27	-	CASSDLLAGGPNGELFF	TGTGCCAGCAGTGACCTACTAGCGGGAGGGCCCAACGGGGAGCTGTTTTTT
TRBJ1-3	-	TRBV20-1	few	CSASLAGAGNTIYF	TGCAGTGCTAGCTTGGCGGGAGCTGGAAACACCATATATTTT
TRBJ2-1	TRBD2	TRBV12-3/TRBV12-4	few	CASVLGLAGRNEQFF	TGTGCCAGCGTGTTGGGACTAGCGGGAAGGAATGAGCAGTTCTTC
TRBJ1-1	-	TRBV20-1	few	CSARDLGVDTEAFF	TGCAGTGCTAGAGATCTAGGGGTGGACACTGAAGCTTTCTTT
TRBJ2-3	TRBD2	TRBV12-3/TRBV12-4	many	CASREAGVPTDTQYF	TGTGCCAGCAGGGAAGCGGGAGTTCCGACAGATACGCAGTATTTT
TRBJ2-5	TRBD2	TRBV5-1	-	CASQLAGGMETQYF	TGCGCCAGCCAACTAGCGGGGGGGATGGAGACCCAGTACTTC